Listed below are T cell receptor beta chains from one sample, sequenced in a study of shared clonotypes between healthy human individuals. Using immunoSEQ multiplex PCR, the repertoire was profiled, and TCRdb retains in-frame clones only, with some absent. Of 2 million to 2.5 million clones listed, just under 95% were seen once; the top ten hold 0.85% to 1.3%. The sequenced material came from naive CD8+ T cells sorted from blood. Every receptor here comes from a man aged 18-30 years in good health. Each CDR3 is given with its conserved first and last residue. Only part of the rows carry a size: once, few, many, or a class if the clone is expanded.

abundance	v_gene	j_gene	CDR3aa
.	TRBV2	TRBJ2-5	CASSDFRGETQYF
few	TRBV28	TRBJ1-2	CASSLRPTRGGYGYTF
.	TRBV28	TRBJ2-7	CASSSGRQGSHEQYF
.	TRBV6-5	TRBJ2-7	CASSSGPYEQYF
.	TRBV9	TRBJ2-2	CASSVEGGTGELFF
.	TRBV29-1	TRBJ2-1	CSVEGQGGPDEQFF
.	TRBV6-6	TRBJ1-1	CASSYEGEAFF
.	TRBV18	TRBJ2-1	CASSRAAGGHNEQFF
.	TRBV18	TRBJ2-7	CASSYSEEGEQYF
.	TRBV28	TRBJ2-5	CASSYGTSNAETQYF
few	TRBV29-1	TRBJ1-2	CSVEGTGEYGYTF
.	TRBV19	TRBJ2-7	CASSLQGSEQYF
.	TRBV7-9	TRBJ2-3	CASIGAPPGGIGMDTQYF
.	TRBV4-1	TRBJ1-1	CASSQGAGNTEAFF
.	TRBV21-1	TRBJ2-2	CASSKAVREYANTGELFF
.	TRBV5-1	TRBJ2-7	CASSLDRVAYEQYF
.	TRBV2	TRBJ2-7	CASIGLILKGPPYEQYF
.	TRBV11-2	TRBJ2-7	CASNSLGTGTPEQYF
once	TRBV10-1	TRBJ2-1	CASSEATVREQFF
.	TRBV9	TRBJ2-1	CASSVGLGLAGFEQFF
.	TRBV7-9	TRBJ2-3	CASSLRTGSTDTQYF
.	TRBV2	TRBJ2-7	CASRQQGSSYEQYF
.	TRBV4-3	TRBJ2-2	CASSQGLASEAGELFF
.	TRBV7-8	TRBJ1-6	CASSFPRQGITSSYNSPLHF
.	TRBV2	TRBJ2-2	CASNPGGNTGELFF
.	TRBV13	TRBJ1-1	CASSSLSGNTEAFF
.	TRBV10-1	TRBJ2-2	CASSRLAGGPGELFF
.	TRBV27	TRBJ2-5	CASSWGAGRETQYF